This entry describes one TCR beta chain. Its antigen is still unknown. These data come from a study of graft-versus-host responses after intestinal transplantation. Study observations and caveats: Subjects displaying graft-donor T cell macrochimerism possessed elevated graft-versus-host to host-versus-graft clonal ratios inside allografts. Detection of GvH clones occurred in recipient marrow, and some had their first appearance in ileum or blood. Early HvG declines after transplant were associated with peak circulating GvH clone levels.

The data were produced by immunoSEQ multiplex PCR, yet TCRdb's version contains in-frame clones alone and is incomplete. In the table there are about 20,000 clones, 86% of which are singletons. The sequencing here drew on PBMCs, taken approximately 33 weeks after intestinal transplant. The sequence was collected from a human patient who received an intestinal transplant, so some T cells may come from the graft donor.

For the CDR3, the DNA is TGTGCCAGCAGCTTAGCAGGGGTGAACACTGAAGCTTTCTTT. Amino acid sequence: CASSLAGVNTEAFF. The gene calls are TRBV7-2 and TRBJ1-1; the D gene is possibly TRBD1 (5 bases). V was cut by 0 bases and J by 0 bases, with 5 bases left in between. CDR3 length: 14 residues. The germline CDR1 and CDR2 sequences are SGHTA and FQGNSA.